These 23 T cell receptor beta chains were all obtained from the same sample, sequenced in a study of PD-1 blockade in classical Hodgkin lymphoma. Generated by immunoSEQ multiplex PCR, the TCRdb table keeps only in-frame clones and is missing some. The top ten hold roughly 22% of the sample, which has about 20,000 clones, around 75% seen once. Every patient relapsed after autologous stem cell transplantation, and brentuximab vedotin exposure varied. This specimen was peripheral blood mononuclear cells (PBMCs), taken at baseline. The receptors shown here come from a human donor with classical Hodgkin lymphoma.

The J gene is TRBJ2-5, the V gene TRBV5-4; 13 positions agree with TRBD2. Per germline, CDR1 SGHNT and CDR2 YYREEE (reference sequence). J lost 4 bases, V lost 1 base, and 10 bases had no gene match. The CDR3 has 18 amino acids. CDR3: CASSLLLAGGLRRETQYF. The CDR3 bases are TGTGCCAGCAGCTTGTTACTAGCGGGGGGGCTTCGTAGAGAGACCCAGTACTTC.

The chain carries TRBV19 and TRBJ1-2; D unclear. The V end lost 5 bases, the J end lost 0 bases, and 13 bases lay between the germline ends. The CDR3 length is 15 residues. Germline loops: CDR1 LNHDA, CDR2 SQIVND (reference sequence). DNA of the CDR3: TGTGCCAGTAGTTCATTCTTGGGAGCTAACTATGGCTACACCTTC. Its protein is CASSSFLGANYGYTF.

The chain's CDR3 is CAIKGQGTRTEAFF. The CDR3 nucleotides read TGTGCCATCAAAGGGCAGGGAACGCGCACTGAAGCTTTCTTT. The chain is built from TRBV10-3 and TRBJ1-1, with D perhaps TRBD1 (5 bases). V shed 7 bases and J shed 4 bases, with 16 bases lying between them. CDR3 length: 14 amino acids. Germline CDR1 ENHRY, CDR2 SYGVKD.

The rearrangement links TRBV27 to TRBJ2-2, with 7 bases identical to TRBD1. Germline assignment: CDR1 MNHEY and CDR2 SMNVEV (reference sequence). After removal of 4 bases from V and 0 bases from J, the junction contained 5 bases not matched to a gene. The length of the CDR3 is 16 residues. The CDR3 nucleotides read TGTGCCAGCAGTTGGAGACAGGGATCGAACACCGGGGAGCTGTTTTTT. Protein product: CASSWRQGSNTGELFF.

This clone was counted only a few times. The rearrangement joins TRBV19 to TRBJ1-5, with D hard to call. This CDR3 has 13 amino acids. Germline CDR1 reads LNHDA; CDR2 reads SQIVND (reference sequence). V was trimmed by 5 bases and J by 5 bases, leaving 10 bases between them. The DNA of the CDR3 is TGTGCCAGTAGTTCCCAACAGCATCAGCCCCAGCATTTT. It codes for CASSSQQHQPQHF.

The rearrangement joins TRBV28 to TRBJ1-5, with 12 bases that match TRBD1. This CDR3 has 20 residues. The germline gives CDR1 MDHEN, CDR2 SYDVKM. The ends lost 7 bases at V and 0 bases at J; junction bases unmatched: 16. CDR3 in DNA: TGTGCCAGCACTCCTCTCACCGGGACAGGGGGCCAATATAGCAATCAGCCCCAGCATTTT. Translated, it gives CASTPLTGTGGQYSNQPQHF.

J is TRBJ2-5 and V is TRBV5-5; tentatively, D is TRBD1 (6 bases). This CDR3 has 15 amino acids. Between the trimmed V and J ends, which lost 4 bases and 5 bases, there was a span of 18 bases. Germline V CDR1 and CDR2: SGHKS, YYEKEE (reference sequence). The CDR3: CASSRDISMGETQYF. As DNA, the CDR3 is TGTGCCAGCAGCCGGGACATCTCTATGGGGGAGACCCAGTACTTC.

The chain carries TRBV30 and TRBJ2-2, with unresolved D. V lost 2 bases and J lost 1, with 8 bases in between. Germline CDR1 is GTSNPN and CDR2 is SVGIG (reference sequence). This CDR3 is 14 amino acids long. CDR3 sequence: CAWSSIWNTGELFF. In DNA, the CDR3 is TGTGCCTGGAGTTCTATCTGGAACACCGGGGAGCTGTTTTTT.

CDR3 in amino acids: CASSPTSGGTGNEQFF. In DNA form, the CDR3 reads TGTGCCAGCTCACCGACTAGCGGGGGTACGGGAAATGAGCAGTTCTTC. V gene TRBV18 combines with J gene TRBJ2-1; 12 positions match TRBD2. V lost 3 bases, J lost 7 bases, and 7 bases stayed unmatched. Germline V gene lookup returns CDR1 KGHSH and CDR2 LQKENI. This CDR3 comprises 16 residues. Together with reference TRBV18 and TRBJ2-1, the CDR3 gives the full variable domain: NAGVMQNPRHLVRRRGQEARLRCSPMKGHSHVYWYRQLPEEGLKFMVYLQKENIIDESGMPKERFSAEFPKEGPSILRIQQVVRGDSAAYFCASSPTSGGTGNEQFFGPGTRLTVL.

The gene calls are TRBV15 and TRBJ1-3; D remains unclear. The germline V and J ends were trimmed by 1 base and 0 bases, with 10 bases remaining between them. This CDR3 spans 16 amino acids. Germline values: CDR1 LNHNV, CDR2 YYDKDF (reference sequence). The CDR3 DNA sequence: TGTGCCACCAGCAGAGGTCTGCCGAGCTCTGGAAACACCATATATTTT. The encoded protein is CATSRGLPSSGNTIYF.

The CDR3 region has the DNA TGTGCCAGCAGCTTAGTTGTCGATTCCTACGAGCAGTACTTC. Translating gives CASSLVVDSYEQYF. This rearrangement joins TRBV7-2 to TRBJ2-7; unclear D gene. V shed 1 base and J shed 1 base, with 8 bases lying between them. This CDR3 contains 14 residues. Germline-derived CDR1 and CDR2 are SGHTA and FQGNSA.

The chain recombines TRBV5-1 with TRBJ2-2; 7 bases line up with TRBD1. The length of the CDR3 is 15 residues. The ends lost 0 bases at V and 3 bases at J; junction bases unmatched: 2. Germline loops: CDR1 SGHRS, CDR2 YFSETQ. In DNA, the CDR3 is TGCGCCAGCAGCTTGGGAGACAGGGACACCGGGGAGCTGTTTTTT. Its protein product is CASSLGDRDTGELFF.

This chain connects TRBV5-6 to TRBJ2-1; 7 nucleotides agree with TRBD2. Germline assignment: CDR1 SGHDT and CDR2 YYEEEE. With V trimmed by 4 bases and J by 4 bases, 8 bases remained unmatched. The CDR3 consists of 15 residues. The CDR3 here is CASSRPTSWYNEQFF. CDR3 DNA: TGTGCCAGCAGCCGCCCGACTAGCTGGTACAATGAGCAGTTCTTC. Drawing the rest from reference TRBV5-6 and TRBJ2-1, the complete variable domain is DAGVTQSPTHLIKTRGQQVTLRCSPKSGHDTVSWYQQALGQGPQFIFQYYEEEERQRGNFPDRFSGHQFPNYSSELNVNALLLGDSALYLCASSRPTSWYNEQFFGPGTRLTVL.

V gene TRBV6-1 combines with J gene TRBJ1-1; tentative D call: TRBD1 (5 bases). From germline, CDR1 is MNHNS and CDR2 SASEGT. The germline V and J ends were trimmed by 0 bases and 4 bases, with 9 bases remaining between them. This CDR3 contains 14 residues. The CDR3 protein is CASSEAVRGTEAFF. CDR3 DNA: TGTGCCAGCAGTGAAGCGGTAAGGGGCACTGAAGCTTTCTTT.

The chain couples TRBV6-4 to TRBJ1-5; no clear D gene. The CDR3 has 13 residues. The V end was cut by 4 bases, the J end by 5 bases, with 9 bases between. Germline CDR1 and CDR2: MRHNA and SNTAGT. The CDR3 nucleotides read TGTGCCAGCAGTGCCCGCCCAGATCAGCCCCAGCATTTT. Translation gives CASSARPDQPQHF.

This clone was seen a few times. V gene TRBV5-1 combines with J gene TRBJ2-7, with D perhaps TRBD1 (6 bases). The CDR3 extends over 15 amino acids. CDR1 and CDR2 from the germline V gene are SGHRS and YFSETQ. Deletions cut 1 base from V and 3 bases from J, with 14 bases between. The CDR3 spells CASSLRWQGNYEQYF. The CDR3 DNA is TGCGCCAGCAGCTTGAGGTGGCAGGGGAACTACGAGCAGTACTTC.

The CDR3 DNA is TGTGCCAGCAGCCCCCGTGGGGGACCTGCCTACAATGAGCAGTTCTTC. This sequence encodes CASSPRGGPAYNEQFF. This chain uses TRBV4-2 with TRBJ2-1, with D perhaps being TRBD1 or TRBD2 (5 bases each). This CDR3 spans 16 amino acids. CDR1 and CDR2 (germline): LGHNA, YNFKEQ. V lost 4 bases and J lost 2, with 15 bases in between.

By sample fraction, this clone is medium-sized. V is TRBV2 and J is TRBJ2-7; D perhaps matches TRBD2 (6 bases). The CDR3 length is 16 residues. CDR1 and CDR2 (germline): SNHLY, FYNNEI. The V end lost 6 bases, the J end lost 2 bases, and 20 bases lay between the germline ends. The CDR3 reads CASRAAQGRETYEQYF. The DNA for the CDR3 is TGTGCCAGCAGGGCCGCTCAGGGCCGGGAGACCTACGAGCAGTACTTC. The whole variable domain, remainder taken from reference TRBV2 and TRBJ2-7, is EPEVTQTPSHQVTQMGQEVILRCVPISNHLYFYWYRQILGQKVEFLVSFYNNEISEKSEIFDDQFSVERPDGSNFTLKIRSTKLEDSAMYFCASRAAQGRETYEQYFGPGTRLTVT.

This rearrangement joins TRBV5-1 to TRBJ1-4; D gene unclear. Germline V gene sequence: CDR1 SGHRS, CDR2 YFSETQ. This CDR3 region has 14 residues. Trimming cost V 0 bases and J 4 bases, with 7 bases left between them. CDR3 protein: CASSLGGGNEKLFF. The CDR3 DNA reads as TGCGCCAGCAGCTTGGGGGGTGGTAATGAAAAACTGTTTTTT.

The chain carries TRBV2 and TRBJ2-7; 12 bases are a match to TRBD2. The trim removed 4 bases at V and 0 bases at J, leaving 10 bases unmatched. Germline CDR1 SNHLY, CDR2 FYNNEI. The CDR3 sequence is 18 residues long. In DNA form, the CDR3 reads TGTGCCAGCAGTGTCCTGCTAGCGGGGGGGGACAGCTCCTACGAGCAGTACTTC. Its translation: CASSVLLAGGDSSYEQYF.

The chain links TRBV9 to TRBJ1-4, with 9 bases lining up with TRBD1. Per germline, CDR1 SGDLS and CDR2 YYNGEE. The CDR3 covers 14 residues. The trim removed 3 bases at V and 8 bases at J, leaving 5 bases unmatched. The CDR3 DNA sequence: TGTGCCAGCAGCGCGGGACAGGGTAGGGAAAAACTGTTTTTT. Translated: CASSAGQGREKLFF.

The chain employs TRBV2 and TRBJ2-3; 9 bases agree with TRBD2. In germline, CDR1 is SNHLY, CDR2 FYNNEI. V dropped 3 bases and J dropped 4; count of bases not matched to a gene: 11. The CDR3 runs 17 residues. The CDR3 protein is CASSDLASGMFADTQYF. The CDR3 region has the DNA TGTGCCAGCAGTGACTTGGCTAGCGGGATGTTCGCAGATACGCAGTATTTT.

V and J are TRBV5-6 and TRBJ1-2; D gene unclear. Germline V lookup: CDR1 SGHDT, CDR2 YYEEEE. The CDR3 has 13 residues. Trimming stripped 4 bases from V and 8 bases from J, with 15 bases between. CDR3 region: CASSPPRFSGYTF. CDR3 DNA sequence: TGTGCCAGCAGCCCCCCGAGGTTCTCCGGCTACACCTTC. Together with reference TRBV5-6 and TRBJ1-2, the CDR3 gives the full variable domain: DAGVTQSPTHLIKTRGQQVTLRCSPKSGHDTVSWYQQALGQGPQFIFQYYEEEERQRGNFPDRFSGHQFPNYSSELNVNALLLGDSALYLCASSPPRFSGYTFGSGTRLTVV.